This T cell receptor (beta chain) comes out of a study of T cells after yellow fever vaccination. The overall study: Fractions containing few cells were prepared with SMART-Seq v4 Ultra Low Input. Study results and caveats: Shared CD4/CD8 clonotypes were a small share, likely from convergent recombination. The secondary response showed a weaker magnitude and a faster peak, day 5 versus 15.

A single record per CDR3 protein comes from TCRdb applying MiXCR to the 5' RACE reads. The sample includes 42,000 or so distinct CDR3 sequences, roughly 7% seen only once; the top ten take approximately 15%. Per the germline V gene, CDR1 is SGHVS and CDR2 is FQNEAQ. Trimming removed 5 bases from V and 1 base from J, with 6 bases in between. This CDR3 has 12 residues. This clonotype has more than one count but fewer than ten. The receptor's source is a man aged 25 to 40 who received the YFV17D yellow fever vaccine. The sequencing used CD8+ T cells not binding an NS4B(214-222) dextramer, sorted from PBMCs, collected 45 days after the yellow fever booster vaccination. The chain uses TRBV7-8 and TRBJ2-7; D is ambiguous. CDR3 sequence: CASSVRSYEQYF. CDR3 DNA sequence: TGTGCCAGCAGCGTACGATCCTACGAGCAGTACTTC.